These 10 T cell receptor beta chains originate from one sample sequenced in a study of blood T cell repertoires in COVID-19 (dated by TCRdb to the early 2020s). The library was generated by the immunoSEQ multiplex PCR assay. The clones in this table, taken by TCRdb from immuneACCESS, are in-frame only. Not every clone is retained; where verified, under half of the shortfall comes from an unresolved V gene, and the cause of the rest is unknown. Counted in this sample were 190,000 or so clones; around 87% of them appeared once. The biggest ten clones account for less than 3.5% of the sample. The sequenced material came from peripheral blood. Source of these receptors: a woman in her 30s with active or convalescent COVID-19.

This CDR3 is CASSSYPDRKTTDTQYF. DNA of the CDR3: TGTGCCAGCAGCTCCTACCCCGACAGGAAGACTACAGATACGCAGTATTTT. This chain connects TRBV11-2 to TRBJ2-3; perhaps TRBD1 as D (6 bases). CDR3 length equals 17 residues. V lost 4 bases and J 3 bases, leaving 20 bases between the germline ends. Germline values: CDR1 SGHAT, CDR2 FQNNGV.

CDR3 DNA sequence: TGTGCCAGCAGCTTAATCCGGGGGGGCAGGAGTGCAGATACGCAGTATTTT. It specifies CASSLIRGGRSADTQYF. The chain has TRBV7-9 and TRBJ2-3; 8 bases fit TRBD2. Germline CDR1 reads SEHNR; CDR2 reads FQNEAQ (reference sequence). With V trimmed by 2 bases and J by 4 bases, 11 bases remained unmatched. The length of the CDR3 is 17 residues. Variable domain in full (rest from reference TRBV7-9 and TRBJ2-3): DTGVSQNPRHKITKRGQNVTFRCDPISEHNRLYWYRQTLGQGPEFLTYFQNEAQLEKSRLLSDRFSAERPKGSFSTLEIQRTEQGDSAMYLCASSLIRGGRSADTQYFGPGTRLTVL.

The chain links TRBV6-5 to TRBJ1-1; a weak D match, TRBD1 (5 bases). Looked up from germline, CDR1 is MNHEY and CDR2 is SVGAGI. CDR3 size: 13 residues. The germline V and J ends were trimmed by 4 bases and 4 bases, with 10 bases remaining between them. The CDR3 spells CASSSTQGTEAFF. CDR3 DNA sequence: TGTGCCAGCAGTTCCACCCAGGGCACTGAAGCTTTCTTT.

The chain links TRBV7-9 to TRBJ2-7; 9 bases map to TRBD2. Germline V gives CDR1 SEHNR, CDR2 FQNEAQ (reference sequence). V lost 5 bases and J lost 0; bases outside the gene matches: 5. The CDR3 is 15 amino acids. CDR3 sequence: CASSDGLAHSYEQYF. The CDR3 DNA sequence: TGTGCCAGCAGCGATGGACTAGCGCACTCCTACGAGCAGTACTTC.

J is TRBJ1-2 and V is TRBV10-3; D gene ambiguous. The CDR3 covers 12 residues. Germline values: CDR1 ENHRY, CDR2 SYGVKD. Trimming cost V 7 bases and J 2 bases, with 8 bases left between them. The CDR3 spells CAINGLNYGYTF. The CDR3 DNA is TGTGCCATCAACGGACTGAACTATGGCTACACCTTC.

This chain connects TRBV3-1 (or the pseudogene TRBV3-2) to TRBJ2-2; weak D call: TRBD1 (6 bases). Between the trimmed V and J ends, which lost 3 bases and 1 base, there was a span of 12 bases. CDR1 is LGHDT and CDR2 is YNNKEL in the germline V gene (reference sequence). The CDR3 extends over 16 amino acids. The chain's CDR3 is CASSQTQGLNTGELFF. The CDR3 region has the DNA TGTGCCAGCAGCCAGACACAGGGCCTGAACACCGGGGAGCTGTTTTTT.

Of note for this clone: Other DNA sequences in the same sample also yield this CDR3. The chain employs TRBV9 and TRBJ1-1, with 7 bases aligning to TRBD1. The CDR3 has 13 residues. V was pared by 2 bases and J by 4 bases, with 2 bases of the junction left unmatched. Germline V gives CDR1 SGDLS, CDR2 YYNGEE. The CDR3: CASSVQGGTEAFF. In nucleotides, the CDR3 is TGTGCCAGCAGCGTTCAGGGGGGCACTGAAGCTTTCTTT.

The V call is TRBV19, the J call TRBJ1-1; 7 bases fit TRBD1. Germline CDR1 and CDR2: LNHDA and SQIVND (reference sequence). This CDR3 is built from 17 residues. V was pared by 5 bases and J by 0 bases, with 12 bases of the junction left unmatched. This CDR3 is CASSPDRDLSMNTEAFF. CDR3 DNA sequence: TGTGCCAGTAGTCCCGACAGGGATCTTTCCATGAACACTGAAGCTTTCTTT.

The chain couples TRBV4-1 to TRBJ2-2, with 11 bases matching TRBD2. This CDR3 spans 17 amino acids. The germline V gene encodes CDR1 MGHRA and CDR2 YSYEKL. V gave up 3 bases and J gave up 4 bases; unmatched junction bases: 7. This CDR3 is CASSQAIAGGFTGELFF. The CDR3 region has the DNA TGCGCCAGCAGCCAGGCCATAGCGGGGGGGTTCACCGGGGAGCTGTTTTTT.

This chain links TRBV27 with TRBJ1-1; D gene unclear. In germline, CDR1 is MNHEY, CDR2 SMNVEV (reference sequence). The CDR3 runs to 13 residues. Trimming removed 0 bases at V and 1 base at J, with 3 bases between. The CDR3 DNA reads TGTGCCAGCAGTTTATCGAGGAACACTGAAGCTTTCTTT. Translated: CASSLSRNTEAFF.